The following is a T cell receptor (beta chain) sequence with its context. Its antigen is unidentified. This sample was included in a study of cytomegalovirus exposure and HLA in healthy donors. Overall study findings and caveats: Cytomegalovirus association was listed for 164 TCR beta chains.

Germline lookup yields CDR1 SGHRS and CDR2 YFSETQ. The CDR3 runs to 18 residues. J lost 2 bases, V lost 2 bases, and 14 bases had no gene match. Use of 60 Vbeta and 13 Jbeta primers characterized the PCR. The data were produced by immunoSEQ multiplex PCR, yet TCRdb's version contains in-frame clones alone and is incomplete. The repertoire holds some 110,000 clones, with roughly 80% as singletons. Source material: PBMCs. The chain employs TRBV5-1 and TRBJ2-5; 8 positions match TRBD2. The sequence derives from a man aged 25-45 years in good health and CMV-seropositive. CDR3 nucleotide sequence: TGCGCCAGCAGCTTAGGAAGGGCTAGCGGGTCGGGGCAAGAGACCCAGTACTTC. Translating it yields CASSLGRASGSGQETQYF.